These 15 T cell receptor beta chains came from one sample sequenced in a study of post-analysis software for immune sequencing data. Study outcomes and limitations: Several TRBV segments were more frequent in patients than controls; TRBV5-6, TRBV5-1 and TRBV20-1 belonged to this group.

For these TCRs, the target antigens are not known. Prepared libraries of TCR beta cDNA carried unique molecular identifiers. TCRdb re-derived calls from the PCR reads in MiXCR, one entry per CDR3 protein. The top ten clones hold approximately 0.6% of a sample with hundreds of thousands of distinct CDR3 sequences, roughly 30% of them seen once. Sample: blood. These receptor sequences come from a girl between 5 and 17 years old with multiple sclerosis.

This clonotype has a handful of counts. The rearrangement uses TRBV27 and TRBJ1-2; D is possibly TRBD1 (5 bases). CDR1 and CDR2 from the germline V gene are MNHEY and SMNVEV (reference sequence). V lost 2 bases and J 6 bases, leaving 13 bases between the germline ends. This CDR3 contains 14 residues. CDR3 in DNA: TGTGCCAGCAGTTTACGGCGGGACCCGGATGGCTACACCTTC. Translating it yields CASSLRRDPDGYTF.

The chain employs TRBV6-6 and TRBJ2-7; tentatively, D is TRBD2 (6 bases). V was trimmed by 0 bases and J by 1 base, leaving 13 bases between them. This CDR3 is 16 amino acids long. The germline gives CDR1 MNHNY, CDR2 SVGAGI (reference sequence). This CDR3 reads CASSYSATGVSYEQYF. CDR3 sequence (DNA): TGTGCCAGCAGTTACTCAGCGACGGGGGTGTCCTACGAGCAGTACTTC.

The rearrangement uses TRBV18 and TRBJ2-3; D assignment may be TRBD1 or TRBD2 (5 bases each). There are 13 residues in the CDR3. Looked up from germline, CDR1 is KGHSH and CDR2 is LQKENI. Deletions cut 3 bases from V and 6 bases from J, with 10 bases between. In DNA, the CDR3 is TGTGCCAGCTCACCCGGGACGGAGGATACGCAGTATTTT. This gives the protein CASSPGTEDTQYF.

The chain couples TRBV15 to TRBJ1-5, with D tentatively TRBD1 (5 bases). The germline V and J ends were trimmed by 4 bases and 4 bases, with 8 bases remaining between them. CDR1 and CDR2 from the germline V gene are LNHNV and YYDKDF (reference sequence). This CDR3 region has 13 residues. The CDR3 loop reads CATSIGGNQPQHF. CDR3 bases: TGTGCCACCAGCATTGGGGGGAATCAGCCCCAGCATTTT.

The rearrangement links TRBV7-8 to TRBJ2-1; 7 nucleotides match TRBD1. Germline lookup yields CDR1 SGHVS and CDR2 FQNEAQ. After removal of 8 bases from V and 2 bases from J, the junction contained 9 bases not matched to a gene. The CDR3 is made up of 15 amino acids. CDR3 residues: CASDRGRLPYNEQFF. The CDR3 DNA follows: TGTGCCAGCGATAGGGGGCGACTCCCCTACAATGAGCAGTTCTTC.

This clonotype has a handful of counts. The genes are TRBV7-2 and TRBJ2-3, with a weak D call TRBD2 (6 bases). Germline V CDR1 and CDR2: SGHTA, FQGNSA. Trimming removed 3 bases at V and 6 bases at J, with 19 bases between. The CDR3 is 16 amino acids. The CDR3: CASSLEPTWGVDTQYF. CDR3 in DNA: TGTGCCAGCAGCTTGGAACCGACTTGGGGGGTGGATACGCAGTATTTT.

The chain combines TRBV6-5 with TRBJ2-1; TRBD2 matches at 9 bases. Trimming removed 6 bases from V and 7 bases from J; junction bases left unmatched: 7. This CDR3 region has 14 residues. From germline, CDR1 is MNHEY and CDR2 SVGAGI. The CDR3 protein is CASRDGTSKNEQFF. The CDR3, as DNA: TGTGCCAGCAGGGACGGGACTAGCAAGAATGAGCAGTTCTTC.

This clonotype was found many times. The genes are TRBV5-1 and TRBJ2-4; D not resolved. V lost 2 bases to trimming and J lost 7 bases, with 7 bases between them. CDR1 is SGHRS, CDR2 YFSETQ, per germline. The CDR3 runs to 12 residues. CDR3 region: CASSFGENIQYF. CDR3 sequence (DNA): TGCGCCAGCAGCTTTGGCGAGAACATTCAGTACTTC.

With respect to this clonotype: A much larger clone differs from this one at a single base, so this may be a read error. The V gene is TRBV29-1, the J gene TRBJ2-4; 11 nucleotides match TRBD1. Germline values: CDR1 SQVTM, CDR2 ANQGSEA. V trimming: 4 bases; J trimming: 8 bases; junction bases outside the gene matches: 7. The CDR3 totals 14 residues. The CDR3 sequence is CSVGTGGELDIQYF. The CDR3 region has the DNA TGCAGCGTTGGGACAGGGGGCGAACTAGACATTCAGTACTTC.

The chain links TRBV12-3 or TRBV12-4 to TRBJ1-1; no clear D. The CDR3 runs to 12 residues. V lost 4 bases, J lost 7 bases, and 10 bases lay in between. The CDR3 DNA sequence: TGTGCCAGCAGTTCAGGAGGAGGTGAAGCTTTCTTT. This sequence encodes CASSSGGGEAFF.

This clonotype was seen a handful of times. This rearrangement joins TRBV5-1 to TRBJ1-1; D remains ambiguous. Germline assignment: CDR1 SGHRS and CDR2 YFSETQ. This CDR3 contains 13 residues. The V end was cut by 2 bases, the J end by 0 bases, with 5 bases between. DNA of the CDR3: TGCGCCAGCAGCTTTAACCTGAACACTGAAGCTTTCTTT. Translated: CASSFNLNTEAFF.

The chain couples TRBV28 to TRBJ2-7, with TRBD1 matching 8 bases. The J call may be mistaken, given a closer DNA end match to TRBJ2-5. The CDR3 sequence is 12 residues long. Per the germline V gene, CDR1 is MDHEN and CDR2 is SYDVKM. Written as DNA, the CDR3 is TGTGCCAGCACGGACAGGGAGGAGACCCAGTACTTC. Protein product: CASTDREETQYF.

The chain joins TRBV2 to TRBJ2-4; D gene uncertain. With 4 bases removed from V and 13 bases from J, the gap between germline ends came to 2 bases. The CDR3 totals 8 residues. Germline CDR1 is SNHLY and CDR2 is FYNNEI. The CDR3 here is CASSGQYF. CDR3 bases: TGTGCCAGCAGTGGGCAGTACTTC.

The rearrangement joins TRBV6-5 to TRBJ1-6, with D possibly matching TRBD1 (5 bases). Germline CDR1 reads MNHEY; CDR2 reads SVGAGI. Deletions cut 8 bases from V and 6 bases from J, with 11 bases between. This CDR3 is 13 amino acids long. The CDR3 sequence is CASRGGSNSPLHF. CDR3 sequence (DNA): TGTGCCAGCCGGGGGGGTAGTAATTCACCCCTCCACTTT.

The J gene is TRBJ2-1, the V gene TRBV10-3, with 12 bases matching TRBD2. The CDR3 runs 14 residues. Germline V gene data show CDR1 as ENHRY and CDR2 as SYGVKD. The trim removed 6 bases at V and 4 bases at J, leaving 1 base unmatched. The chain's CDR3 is CAISGLAGYNEQFF. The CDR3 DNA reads TGTGCCATCAGCGGACTAGCGGGGTACAATGAGCAGTTCTTC.